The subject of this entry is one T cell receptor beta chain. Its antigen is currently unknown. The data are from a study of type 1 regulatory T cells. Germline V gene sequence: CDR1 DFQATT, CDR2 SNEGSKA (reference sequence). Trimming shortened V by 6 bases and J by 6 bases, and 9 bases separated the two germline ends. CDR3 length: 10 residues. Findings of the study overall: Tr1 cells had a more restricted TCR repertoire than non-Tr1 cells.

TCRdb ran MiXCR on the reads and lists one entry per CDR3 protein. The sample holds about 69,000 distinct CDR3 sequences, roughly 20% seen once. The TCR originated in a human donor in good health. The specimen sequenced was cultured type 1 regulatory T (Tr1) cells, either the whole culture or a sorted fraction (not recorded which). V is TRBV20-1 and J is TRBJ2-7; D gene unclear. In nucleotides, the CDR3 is TGCAGTGCCGCTTCTCGCGAGCAGTACTTC. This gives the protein CSAASREQYF.